This TCR beta chain was identified in a study of vaccination and CD4 T cells after COVID-19. Across the whole study: Post-COVID draws followed diagnosis by a median roughly 93 days (range 35 to 161).

Study findings and constraints: In convalescent patients, 304 of 307 vaccine-specific clones were mono-reactive for SARS-CoV-2 spike.

With regard to this clonotype: Its antigen is undetermined.

This sample's time point: late sampling 161 to 241 days after vaccination in three convalescent patients. This CDR3 has 16 amino acids. V was pared by 1 base and J by 6 bases, with 8 bases of the junction left unmatched. From germline, CDR1 is SEHNR and CDR2 FQNEAQ (reference sequence). TCRdb reprocessed the PCR reads via MiXCR and lists one record per CDR3 protein. In the table there are around 28,000 distinct CDR3 sequences, around 50% of which are singletons. Specimen: CD4+ T cells from blood, collected about 7 months after SARS-CoV-2 vaccination. The source of this sequence is a human donor who had recovered from COVID-19. The V call is TRBV7-9, the J call TRBJ1-5; 8 bases are a match to TRBD1. CDR3 DNA sequence: TGTGCCAGCAGCTTAGGGGGGGCAGGGGGCTTTCAGCCCCAGCATTTT. Translating it yields CASSLGGAGGFQPQHF.